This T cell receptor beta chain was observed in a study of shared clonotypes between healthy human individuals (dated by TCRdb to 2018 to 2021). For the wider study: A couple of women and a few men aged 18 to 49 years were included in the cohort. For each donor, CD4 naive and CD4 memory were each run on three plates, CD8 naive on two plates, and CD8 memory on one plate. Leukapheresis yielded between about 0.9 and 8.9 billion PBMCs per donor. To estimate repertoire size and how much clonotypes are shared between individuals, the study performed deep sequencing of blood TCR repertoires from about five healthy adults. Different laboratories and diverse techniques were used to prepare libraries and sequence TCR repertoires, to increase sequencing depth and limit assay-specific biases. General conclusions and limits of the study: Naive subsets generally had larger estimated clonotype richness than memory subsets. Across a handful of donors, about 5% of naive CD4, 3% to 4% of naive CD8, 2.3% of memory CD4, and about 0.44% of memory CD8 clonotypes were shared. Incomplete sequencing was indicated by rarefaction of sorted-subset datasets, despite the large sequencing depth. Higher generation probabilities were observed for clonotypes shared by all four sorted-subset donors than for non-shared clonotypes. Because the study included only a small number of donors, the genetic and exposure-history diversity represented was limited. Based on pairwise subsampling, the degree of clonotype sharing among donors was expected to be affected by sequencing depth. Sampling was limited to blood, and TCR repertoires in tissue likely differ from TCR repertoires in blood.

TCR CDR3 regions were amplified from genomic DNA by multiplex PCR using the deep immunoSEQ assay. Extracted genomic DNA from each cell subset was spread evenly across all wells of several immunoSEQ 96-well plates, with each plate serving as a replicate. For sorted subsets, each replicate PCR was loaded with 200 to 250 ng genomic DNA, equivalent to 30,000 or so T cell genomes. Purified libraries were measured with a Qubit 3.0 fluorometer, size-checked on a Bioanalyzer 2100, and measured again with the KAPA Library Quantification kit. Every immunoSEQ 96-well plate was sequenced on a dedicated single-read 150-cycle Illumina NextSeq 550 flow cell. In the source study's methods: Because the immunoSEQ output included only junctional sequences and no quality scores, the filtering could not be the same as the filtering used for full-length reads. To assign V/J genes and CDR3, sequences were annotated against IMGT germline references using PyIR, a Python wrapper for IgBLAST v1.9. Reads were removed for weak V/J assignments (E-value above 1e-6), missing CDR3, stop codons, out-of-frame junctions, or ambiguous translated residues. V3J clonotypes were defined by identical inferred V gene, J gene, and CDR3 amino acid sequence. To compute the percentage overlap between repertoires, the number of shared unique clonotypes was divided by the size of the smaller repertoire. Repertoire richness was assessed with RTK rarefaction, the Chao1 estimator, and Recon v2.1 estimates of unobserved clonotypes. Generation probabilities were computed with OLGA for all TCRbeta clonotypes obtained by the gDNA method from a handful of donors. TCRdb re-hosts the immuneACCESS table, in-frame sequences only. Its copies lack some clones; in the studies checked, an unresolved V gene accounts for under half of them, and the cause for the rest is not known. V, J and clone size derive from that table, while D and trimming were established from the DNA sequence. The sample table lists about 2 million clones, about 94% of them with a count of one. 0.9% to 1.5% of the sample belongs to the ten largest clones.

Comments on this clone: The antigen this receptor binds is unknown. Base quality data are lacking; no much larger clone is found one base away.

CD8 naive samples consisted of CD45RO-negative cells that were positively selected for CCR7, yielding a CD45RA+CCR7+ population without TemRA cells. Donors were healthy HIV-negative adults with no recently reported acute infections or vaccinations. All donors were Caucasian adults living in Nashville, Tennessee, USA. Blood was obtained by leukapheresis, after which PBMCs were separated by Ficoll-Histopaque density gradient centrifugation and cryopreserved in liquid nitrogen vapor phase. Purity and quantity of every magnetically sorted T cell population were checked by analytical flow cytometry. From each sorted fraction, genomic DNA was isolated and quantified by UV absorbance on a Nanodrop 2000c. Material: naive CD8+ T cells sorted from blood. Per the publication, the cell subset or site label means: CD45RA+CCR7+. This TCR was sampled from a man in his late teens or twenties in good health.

The encoded CDR3 is CASSQDGTTYTGELFF. The bases are TGCGCCAGCAGCCAAGACGGGACTACCTACACCGGGGAGCTGTTTTTT. The receptor chain draws on TRBV4-1 and TRBJ2-2, with 7 central nucleotides matching TRBD2. Reading the germline V gene gives CDR1 MGHRA and CDR2 YSYEKL. V is pruned by 0 bases and J by 3 bases, leaving 4 bases of the junction without a gene match. Measured from the cysteine to the phenylalanine, the CDR3 is 16 residues long. The CDR3 DNA has 48 bases and is translated from base 1.